This T cell receptor (beta chain) derives from a study of Tregs in tolerant kidney transplant recipients. Study results and limitations: Activated donor B cell expansion appeared to reveal the most relevant donor-specific TCRbeta repertoire. For some patients, primers changed over time, blocking nucleotide-level comparison.

V dropped 1 base and J dropped 3 bases, with 10 bases sitting between them. This CDR3 is 15 amino acids long. Germline loops: CDR1 SGHTA, CDR2 FQGTGA. CD4+CD25+CD127- Tregs, CD4+CD25- non-Tregs, CD4 and CD8 cells were sorted. Repertoires were generated with immunoSEQ multiplex PCR, while TCRdb's copy carries only in-frame clones and drops some. This sample's table reports about 30,000 clones. About this clone itself: Its antigen is not known. The read falls 3 residues short of the CDR3 end, and the missing part is taken from the germline J gene.

Material: CD8+ T cells from blood, obtained before the transplant. The receptor was derived from a human donor who received a combined kidney and bone marrow transplant. The genes are TRBV7-3 and TRBJ2-1, with D possibly TRBD2 on 5 matching bases. The CDR3 sequence: CASSLISSVYNEQFF. The sequenced part of the CDR3 DNA is TGTGCCAGCAGCTTAATAAGTAGCGTCTACAATGAG.